This T cell receptor beta chain was identified during a study of cytomegalovirus exposure and HLA in healthy donors. Overall study findings and caveats: Among immune exposure information, only CMV serostatus was available. Data from an earlier analysis indicated that most TCR beta V segments were productive either about 90% or about 30% of the time. Researchers left out some V segments, among them TRBV6-2 and TRBV6-3, as indistinguishable.

The CDR3 covers 13 residues. CDR1 KGHSH and CDR2 LQKENI come from the germline V gene. Trimming shortened V by 2 bases and J by 7 bases, and 11 bases separated the two germline ends. PCR involved 60 Vbeta and 13 Jbeta primers. Profiling relied on immunoSEQ multiplex PCR, and the TCRdb table lists in-frame clones only, not all of them. The sample consists of 100,000 or so clones, around 77% of them appearing once. As to this clone: Its target is not known.

The rearrangement links TRBV18 to TRBJ1-1; D is perhaps TRBD1 (5 bases). The sample consisted of PBMCs. This receptor was identified in a man in his forties in good health and CMV-seropositive. The CDR3, as DNA: TGTGCCAGCTCACCAAGAACAGGCCGTGAAGCTTTCTTT. It is translated as CASSPRTGREAFF.